The 31 T cell receptor beta chains in this list originate from one sample, sequenced in a study of T cells expressing NK-cell markers. With the 5' RACE reads reprocessed, TCRdb shows one record per CDR3 protein and no DNA. Its listing shows some 460,000 distinct CDR3 sequences. The source material was blood T cells: a sorted CD56 or NKG2C T cell subset, CD4+ or CD8+ T cells, or bulk PBMC T cells (not recorded which). These receptors all stem from a woman aged 50 to 60 in good health.

The chain carries TRBV5-1 and TRBJ2-5. The CDR3 sequence is 14 residues long. Germline values: CDR1 SGHRS, CDR2 YFSETQ. This CDR3 reads CASSLSTVEETQYF. Looking up the rest from reference TRBV5-1 and TRBJ2-5 gives the full variable domain: KAGVTQTPRYLIKTRGQQVTLSCSPISGHRSVSWYQQTPGQGLQFLFEYFSETQRNKGNFPGRFSGRQFSNSRSEMNVSTLELGDSALYLCASSLSTVEETQYFGPGTRLLVL.

The J gene is TRBJ2-1, the V gene TRBV6-6; TCRdb calls TRBD2, which cannot be checked without DNA. From germline, CDR1 is MNHNY and CDR2 SVGAGI (reference sequence). The CDR3 runs 16 residues. The CDR3 reads CASSYEFSVNYNEQFF.

The rearrangement joins TRBV5-1 to TRBJ2-2; TCRdb's D call of TRBD2 is untestable without DNA. CDR1 SGHRS and CDR2 YFSETQ come from the germline V gene. The length of the CDR3 is 15 residues. The CDR3 loop reads CASSLFTSAAGELFF.

The chain links TRBV24-1 to TRBJ2-3; checking the TCRdb D call of TRBD1 is not possible without DNA. In germline, CDR1 is KGHDR, CDR2 SFDVKD. This CDR3 comprises 15 residues. CDR3 residues: CATSKAGTGTDTQYF.

This chain connects TRBV6-1 to TRBJ2-3; TCRdb gives TRBD1 as the D gene, but with no DNA this cannot be confirmed. The CDR3 has 13 residues. CDR1 is MNHNS and CDR2 is SASEGT in the germline V gene. CDR3 in amino acids: CASSGSREDTQYF.

V and J are TRBV7-8 and TRBJ2-5; with no DNA, the TCRdb D assignment of TRBD1 cannot be verified. The CDR3 is 14 residues long. Germline values: CDR1 SGHVS, CDR2 FQNEAQ. This CDR3 reads CASSRQGWVETQYF.

The chain employs TRBV10-3 and TRBJ2-5; the D gene TCRdb calls, TRBD1, cannot be checked with no DNA. Germline CDR1 is ENHRY and CDR2 is SYGVKD. The CDR3 consists of 13 residues. CDR3: CASTGGGQETQYF.

This chain joins TRBV12-3 or TRBV12-4 and TRBJ1-2; TCRdb's D call of TRBD1 is untestable without DNA. The CDR3 consists of 12 residues. The CDR3 sequence is CASSFDREGYTF.

CDR3 sequence reads: CATREGAMGTGELFF. J is TRBJ2-2 and V is TRBV9; TCRdb indicates TRBD1, and absent DNA this call remains unverified. This CDR3 contains 15 residues. Germline assignment: CDR1 SGDLS and CDR2 YYNGEE.

This chain connects TRBV7-9 to TRBJ1-1; the D call of TRBD1 rests on TCRdb alone, since no DNA is present to check it. The V gene's germline CDR1 is SEHNR and CDR2 FQNEAQ (reference sequence). CDR3 length: 12 residues. CDR3 region: CATLNPRAEAFF.

This rearrangement joins TRBV5-1 to TRBJ2-1; TCRdb picks TRBD1, but there is no DNA to check that call. Germline V lookup: CDR1 SGHRS, CDR2 YFSETQ. The CDR3 loop spans 16 amino acids. CDR3 sequence reads: CASRGGGRITTGGQFF.

The rearrangement links TRBV7-8 to TRBJ2-1; TCRdb's D call, TRBD2, is unchecked because there is no DNA. The V gene's germline CDR1 is SGHVS and CDR2 FQNEAQ. This CDR3 contains 15 residues. The CDR3 loop reads CASSLETGVGNEQFF.

The rearrangement links TRBV7-9 to TRBJ2-3. Germline CDR1 reads SEHNR; CDR2 reads FQNEAQ (reference sequence). CDR3 length: 12 residues. The CDR3 spells CASSPRTDTQYF.

This chain connects TRBV10-1 to TRBJ1-6; checking the TCRdb D call of TRBD1 is not possible without DNA. This CDR3 has 12 residues. CDR1 WNHNN and CDR2 SYGVQD come from the germline V gene (reference sequence). CDR3 residues: CASSRDNSPLHF.

V and J are TRBV12-3 or TRBV12-4 and TRBJ2-7. The CDR3 has 13 residues. This CDR3 is CASSSYNSYEQYF.

The chain is built from TRBV10-3 and TRBJ2-1; TCRdb outputs TRBD1, but without DNA this stays unchecked. The CDR3 covers 15 residues. Germline-derived CDR1 and CDR2 are ENHRY and SYGVKD. The CDR3 loop reads CAIRAREGGRNEQFF.

J is TRBJ1-4 and V is TRBV12-3 or TRBV12-4. This CDR3 contains 14 residues. The CDR3 region is CASSLQEFPEKLFF.

The V and J genes are TRBV7-8 and TRBJ2-1; TCRdb lists TRBD1, though no DNA is available to test this call. Germline V lookup: CDR1 SGHVS, CDR2 FQNEAQ. This CDR3 is built from 21 residues. The CDR3 protein is CASSLLSWTGGMEVWSNEQFF. Based on the CDR3 plus reference TRBV7-8 and TRBJ2-1, the full variable domain is GAGVSQSPRYKVAKRGQDVALRCDPISGHVSLFWYQQALGQGPEFLTYFQNEAQLDKSGLPSDRFFAERPEGSVSTLKIQRTQQEDSAVYLCASSLLSWTGGMEVWSNEQFFGPGTRLTVL.

The rearrangement uses TRBV6-6 and TRBJ2-1; TCRdb's D gene call, TRBD2, goes unchecked for lack of DNA. CDR3 length: 13 residues. Germline CDR1 and CDR2: MNHNY and SVGAGI (reference sequence). The CDR3 spells CASTPSGSHEQFF.

The chain has TRBV11-2 and TRBJ2-1; absent DNA, TCRdb's TRBD2 call cannot be checked. The CDR3 sequence is 16 residues long. Germline CDR1 and CDR2: SGHAT and FQNNGV. The chain's CDR3 is CASSSAGTRLTNEQFF.

The gene calls are TRBV28 and TRBJ1-1. The length of the CDR3 is 16 residues. Germline-derived CDR1 and CDR2 are MDHEN and SYDVKM. This chain's CDR3 is CASNSLLGRRGTEAFF.

The chain joins TRBV7-2 to TRBJ2-3; TCRdb's D call, TRBD1, is unchecked because there is no DNA. Germline V gene sequence: CDR1 SGHTA, CDR2 FQGNSA. This CDR3 contains 13 residues. CDR3 loop: CASSPGGSDTQYF.

The chain combines TRBV20-1 with TRBJ1-2; TCRdb picks TRBD1, but there is no DNA to check that call. Germline V lookup: CDR1 DFQATT, CDR2 SNEGSKA (reference sequence). The CDR3 contains 16 residues. The CDR3 spells CSARDGGTGDSYGYTF.

The chain links TRBV3-1 to TRBJ2-4; TCRdb calls TRBD1, which cannot be checked without DNA. This CDR3 contains 15 residues. The V gene's germline CDR1 is LGHDT and CDR2 YNNKEL (reference sequence). CDR3 loop: CASSHGQGAKNIQYF.

The chain carries TRBV12-3 or TRBV12-4 and TRBJ2-7. The CDR3 covers 11 residues. The chain's CDR3 is CASSFSGEQYF.

CDR3 sequence: CASRGTGRGANVLTF. This chain links TRBV12-3 or TRBV12-4 with TRBJ2-6; TCRdb reports TRBD1, a call that lacks DNA to check it against. CDR3 length equals 15 residues.

The chain recombines TRBV3-1 with TRBJ1-4. Germline V gene lookup returns CDR1 LGHDT and CDR2 YNNKEL (reference sequence). This CDR3 has 15 amino acids. CDR3 protein: CASSPAWNSNEKLFF.

The chain links TRBV2 to TRBJ2-2; TCRdb's assignment of TRBD1 cannot be checked, as there is no DNA. The CDR3 is made up of 15 amino acids. Germline CDR1 reads SNHLY; CDR2 reads FYNNEI. This chain's CDR3 is CASSPPGQWAGELFF.

The chain couples TRBV18 to TRBJ2-1; TCRdb picks TRBD2, but there is no DNA to check that call. CDR3 size: 16 residues. The germline V gene has CDR1 KGHSH and CDR2 LQKENI. This chain's CDR3 is CASSPPGGEYYNEQFF.

V usage is TRBV3-1 and J usage is TRBJ2-7; TCRdb names TRBD2, which stays unverified in the absence of DNA. Germline values: CDR1 LGHDT, CDR2 YNNKEL (reference sequence). This CDR3 spans 14 amino acids. The CDR3: CASSFGREIYEQYF.

J is TRBJ2-3 and V is TRBV20-1; TCRdb designates TRBD1, a call that cannot be tested without DNA. CDR3 length: 14 amino acids. Germline V gene lookup returns CDR1 DFQATT and CDR2 SNEGSKA (reference sequence). CDR3 sequence: CSPRDAKSTDTQYF.